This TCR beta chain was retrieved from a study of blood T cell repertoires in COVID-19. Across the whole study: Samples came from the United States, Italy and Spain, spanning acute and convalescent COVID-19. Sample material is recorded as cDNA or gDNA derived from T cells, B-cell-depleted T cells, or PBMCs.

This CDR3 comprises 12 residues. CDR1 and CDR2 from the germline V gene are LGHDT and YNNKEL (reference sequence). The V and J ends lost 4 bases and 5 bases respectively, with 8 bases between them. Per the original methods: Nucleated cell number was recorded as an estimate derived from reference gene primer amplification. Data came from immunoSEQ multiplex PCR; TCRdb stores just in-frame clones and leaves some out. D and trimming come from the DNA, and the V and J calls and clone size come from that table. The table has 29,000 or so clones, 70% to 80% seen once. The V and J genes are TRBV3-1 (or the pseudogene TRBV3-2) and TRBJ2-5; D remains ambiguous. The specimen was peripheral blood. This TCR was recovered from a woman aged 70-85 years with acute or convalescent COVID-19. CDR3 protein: CASSLRTETQYF. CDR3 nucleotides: TGTGCCAGCAGCCTTAGAACCGAGACCCAGTACTTC.